This T cell receptor beta chain derives from a study of blood T cells in healthy people across ages. Primed by a sample-barcoded 5' primer and a J-beta primer mix, a second PCR proceeded for 7 to 11 cycles. TCRdb recomputed calls from the 5' RACE reads with MiXCR, one row per CDR3 protein. The sample yields more than 650,000 distinct CDR3 sequences, more than 25% seen once. This clonotype was counted only a few times. Looked up from germline, CDR1 is LGHDT and CDR2 is YNNKEL (reference sequence). The CDR3 is 15 residues long. Trimming at V came to 4 bases and at J to 4 bases, leaving 5 bases not matched to a gene. Total RNA extracted from each sample amounted to at least 5 micrograms. This sample was also put to use in a study of T cells of mothers and their children. That work adds: The study recruited a few healthy Caucasian mothers and their six children as donors. RNA was extracted, and all of it went into cDNA synthesis at roughly 1.4 ug per 15 ul.

Sequences were obtained from blood. The sequence came from a boy younger than 18 in good health. The chain recombines TRBV3-1 with TRBJ2-5, with 11 positions matching TRBD2. CDR3 nucleotide sequence: TGTGCCAGCAGCCCGAGTACTAGCGGGGGAGAGACCCAGTACTTC. Its protein is CASSPSTSGGETQYF.